This TCR beta chain was captured in a study of cytomegalovirus exposure and HLA in healthy donors. At the level of the study: A subsequent analysis stated that the 120 or so validation repertoires were run on the same platform as the approximately 660 first-cohort repertoires.

Notes on this clone: Its antigen is unknown.

Using immunoSEQ multiplex PCR, the repertoire was profiled, and TCRdb retains in-frame clones only, with some absent. The table has 150,000 to 200,000 clones, around 80% seen once; the top ten hold about an eighth. This CDR3 region has 15 residues. Germline CDR1 and CDR2: MNHEY and SVGAGI. V was pared by 0 bases and J by 3 bases, with 11 bases between. Findings of the study overall: Cytomegalovirus-associated status was assigned to roughly 160 TCR beta chains.

The genes are TRBV6-5 and TRBJ1-2; D may be TRBD1 (5 bases). The origin of this receptor is a woman aged 30 to 39 in good health and CMV-seropositive. Sequenced: PBMCs. As DNA, the CDR3 is TGTGCCAGCAGTTACTCAAGACAGACATACTATGGCTACACCTTC. This encodes CASSYSRQTYYGYTF.